Following are 3 T cell receptor beta chains from one sample sequenced in a study of blood T cell repertoires in COVID-19. Clones were sequenced by immunoSEQ multiplex PCR, and TCRdb holds only the in-frame ones, with some missing. The repertoire consists of over 150,000 clones, with around 73% occurring once and the leading ten covering roughly 17%. The specimen was PBMCs or T cells enriched from blood (not recorded which). These receptors all come from a woman between 45 and 65 years old who had recovered from COVID-19.

CDR3: CASSTSETYEQYF. In DNA, the CDR3 is TGTGCCAGCAGTACTAGCGAAACCTACGAGCAGTACTTC. The rearrangement joins TRBV25-1 to TRBJ2-7; 7 bases match TRBD2. V lost 5 bases, J lost 2 bases, and 3 bases stayed unmatched. This CDR3 comprises 13 residues. Germline V gene lookup returns CDR1 MGHDK and CDR2 SYGVNS.

This sequence joins TRBV4-3 and TRBJ2-2, with 12 bases identical to TRBD2. Trimming cost V 5 bases and J 0 bases; bases outside gene matches: 7. The CDR3 is made up of 18 amino acids. Looked up from germline, CDR1 is LGHNA and CDR2 is YSLEER. Here the CDR3 reads CASSEHLAGGPNTGELFF. The DNA for the CDR3 is TGCGCCAGCAGCGAACACCTAGCGGGAGGGCCGAACACCGGGGAGCTGTTTTTT.

This sequence joins TRBV28 and TRBJ1-5; D is unresolved. Per germline, CDR1 MDHEN and CDR2 SYDVKM. V was trimmed by 5 bases and J by 4 bases, leaving 18 bases between them. The CDR3 has 16 amino acids. Written as DNA, the CDR3 is TGTGCCAGCAGTCCTCAGGTCACCCTAAGGAATCAGCCCCAGCATTTT. Translation: CASSPQVTLRNQPQHF.